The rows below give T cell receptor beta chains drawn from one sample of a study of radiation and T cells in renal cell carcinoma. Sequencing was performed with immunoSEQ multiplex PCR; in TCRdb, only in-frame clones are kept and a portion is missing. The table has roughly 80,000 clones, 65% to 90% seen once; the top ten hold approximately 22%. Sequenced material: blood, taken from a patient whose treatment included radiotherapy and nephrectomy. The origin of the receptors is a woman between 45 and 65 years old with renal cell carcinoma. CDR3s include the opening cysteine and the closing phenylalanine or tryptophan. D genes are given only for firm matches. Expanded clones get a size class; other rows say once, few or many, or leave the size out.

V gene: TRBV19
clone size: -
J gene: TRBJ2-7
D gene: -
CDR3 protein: CASSASSGRYEQYF
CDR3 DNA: TGTGCCAGTAGTGCTAGCTCGGGAAGATACGAGCAGTACTTC

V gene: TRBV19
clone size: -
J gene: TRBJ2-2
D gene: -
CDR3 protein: CASSIDRLVGGKTGELFF
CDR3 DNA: TGTGCCAGTAGTATAGATCGGCTAGTTGGGGGTAAAACCGGGGAGCTGTTTTTT

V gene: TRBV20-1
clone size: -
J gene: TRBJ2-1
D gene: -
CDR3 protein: CSASGSQEQFF
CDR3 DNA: TGCAGTGCCTCTGGATCCCAGGAGCAGTTCTTC

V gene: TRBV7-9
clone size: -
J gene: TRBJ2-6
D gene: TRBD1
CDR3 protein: CASSPPAGGIDRANVLTF
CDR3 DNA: TGTGCCAGCAGCCCCCCCGCAGGGGGAATCGACCGGGCCAACGTCCTGACTTTC

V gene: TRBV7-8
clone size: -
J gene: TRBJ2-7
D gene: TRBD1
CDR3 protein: CASSSQSGTGGYEQYF
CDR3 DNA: TGTGCCAGCAGCTCCCAATCCGGGACAGGGGGTTACGAGCAGTACTTC

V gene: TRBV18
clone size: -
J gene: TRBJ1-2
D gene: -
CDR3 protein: CASSRVSANYGYTF
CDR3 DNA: TGTGCCAGCTCGCGAGTATCCGCTAACTATGGCTACACCTTC

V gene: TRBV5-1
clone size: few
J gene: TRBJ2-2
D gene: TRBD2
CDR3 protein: CASSLSGKNTGELFF
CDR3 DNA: TGCGCCAGCAGCTTAAGCGGGAAGAACACCGGGGAGCTGTTTTTT

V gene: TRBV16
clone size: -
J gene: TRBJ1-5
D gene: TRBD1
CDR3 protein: CASSQSQGASNQPQHF
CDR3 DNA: TGTGCCAGCAGCCAAAGTCAGGGGGCGAGCAATCAGCCCCAGCATTTT

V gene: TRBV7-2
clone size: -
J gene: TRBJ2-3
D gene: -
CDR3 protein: CASSLTGVRTDTQYF
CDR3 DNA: TGTGCCAGCAGCTTGACGGGAGTGAGAACAGATACGCAGTATTTT

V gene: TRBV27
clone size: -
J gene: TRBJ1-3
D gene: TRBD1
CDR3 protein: CASSSRDSGNTIYF
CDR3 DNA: TGTGCCAGCAGTTCCCGGGACAGTGGAAACACCATATATTTT

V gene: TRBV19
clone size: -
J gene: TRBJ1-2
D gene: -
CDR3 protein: CASSIGAQGGGYTF
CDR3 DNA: TGTGCCAGTAGTATAGGGGCACAGGGAGGTGGCTACACCTTC

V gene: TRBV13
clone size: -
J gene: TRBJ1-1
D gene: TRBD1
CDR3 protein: CASSRAGTGMNTEAFF
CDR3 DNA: TGTGCCAGCAGCCGGGCCGGGACAGGCATGAACACTGAAGCTTTCTTT

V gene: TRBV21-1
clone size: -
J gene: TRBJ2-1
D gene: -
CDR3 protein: CAAPSGGPRGGEQFF
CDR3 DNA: TGTGCCGCACCGAGCGGGGGCCCCCGGGGCGGTGAGCAGTTCTTC

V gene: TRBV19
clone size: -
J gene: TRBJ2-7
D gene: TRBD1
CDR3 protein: CASSIASWDRAEQYF
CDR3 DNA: TGTGCCAGTAGTATAGCCTCTTGGGACAGGGCCGAGCAGTACTTC

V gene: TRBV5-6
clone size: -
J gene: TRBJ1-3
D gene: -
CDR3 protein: CASSLISGNTIYF
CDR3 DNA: TGTGCCAGCAGCTTAATATCTGGAAACACCATATATTTT

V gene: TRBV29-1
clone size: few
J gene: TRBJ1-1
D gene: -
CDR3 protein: CSVEGARGKAEAFF
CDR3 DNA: TGCAGCGTTGAAGGCGCCAGGGGTAAAGCTGAAGCTTTCTTT

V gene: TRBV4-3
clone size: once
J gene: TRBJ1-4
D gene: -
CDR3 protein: CASSQEWNNEKLFF
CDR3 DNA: TGCGCCAGCAGCCAAGAGTGGAATAATGAAAAACTGTTTTTT

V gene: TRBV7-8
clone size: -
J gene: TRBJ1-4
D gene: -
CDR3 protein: CASSLVGSRRVNEKLFF
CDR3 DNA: TGTGCCAGCAGCTTAGTTGGGAGCCGAAGGGTTAATGAAAAACTGTTTTTT

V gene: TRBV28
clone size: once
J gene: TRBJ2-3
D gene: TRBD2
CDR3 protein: CASSPLAGRADTQYF
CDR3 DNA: TGTGCCAGCAGTCCCCTAGCAGGGAGGGCAGATACGCAGTATTTT

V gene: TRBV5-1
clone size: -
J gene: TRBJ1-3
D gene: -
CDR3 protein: CASTGETGNTIYF
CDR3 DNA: TGCGCCAGCACCGGGGAAACTGGAAACACCATATATTTT

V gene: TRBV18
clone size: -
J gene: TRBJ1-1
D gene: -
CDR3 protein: CASSPVKDGESVF
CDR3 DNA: TGTGCCAGCTCACCAGTCAAGGACGGTGAGTCTGTCTTT

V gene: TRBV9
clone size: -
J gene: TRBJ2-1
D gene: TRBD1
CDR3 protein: CASSEGQGAPPYNEQFF
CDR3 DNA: TGTGCCAGCAGCGAGGGACAGGGGGCCCCACCCTACAATGAGCAGTTCTTC

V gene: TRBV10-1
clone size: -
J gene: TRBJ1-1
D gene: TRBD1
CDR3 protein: CASSTGDTEAFF
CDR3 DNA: TGCGCCAGCTCCACAGGGGACACTGAAGCTTTCTTT

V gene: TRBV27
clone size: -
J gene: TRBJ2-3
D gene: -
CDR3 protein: CASRPTSTDTQYF
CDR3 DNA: TGTGCCAGCAGACCGACTAGCACAGATACGCAGTATTTT

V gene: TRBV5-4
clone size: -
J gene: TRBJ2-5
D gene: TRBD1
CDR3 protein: CASSPRTGQETQYF
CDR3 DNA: TGTGCCAGCAGCCCAAGGACAGGGCAAGAGACCCAGTACTTC

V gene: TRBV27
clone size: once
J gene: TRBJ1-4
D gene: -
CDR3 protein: CASSTGGGREKLFF
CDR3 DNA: TGTGCCAGCAGCACTGGGGGGGGGCGGGAAAAACTGTTTTTT

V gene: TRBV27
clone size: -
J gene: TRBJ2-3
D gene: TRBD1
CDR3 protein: CASSFFGDRGGDTQYF
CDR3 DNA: TGTGCCAGCAGTTTTTTCGGGGACAGGGGAGGAGATACGCAGTATTTT

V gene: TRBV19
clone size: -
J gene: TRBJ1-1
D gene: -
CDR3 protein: CASSAPEVVNTEAFF
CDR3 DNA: TGTGCCAGTAGTGCCCCAGAAGTTGTGAACACTGAAGCTTTCTTT

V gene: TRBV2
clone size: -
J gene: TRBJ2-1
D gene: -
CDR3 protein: CASTQTGRNEQFF
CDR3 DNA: TGTGCCAGCACCCAGACAGGGAGGAATGAGCAGTTCTTC

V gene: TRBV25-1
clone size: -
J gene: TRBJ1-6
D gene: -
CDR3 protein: CASTGFNSPLHF
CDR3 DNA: TGTGCCAGCACTGGATTTAATTCACCCCTCCACTTT

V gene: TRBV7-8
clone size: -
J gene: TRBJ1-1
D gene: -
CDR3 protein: CASSFSTDGYYEAFF
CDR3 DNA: TGTGCCAGCAGCTTTTCCACGGACGGTTACTATGAAGCTTTCTTT

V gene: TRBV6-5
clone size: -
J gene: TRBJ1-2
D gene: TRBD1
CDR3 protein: CASSYSGQGAAGYTF
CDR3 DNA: TGTGCCAGCAGTTACTCCGGCCAGGGGGCGGCTGGCTACACCTTC

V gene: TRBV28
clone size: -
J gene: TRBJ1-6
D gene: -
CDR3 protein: CASRVNNSPLHF
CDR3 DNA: TGTGCCAGCCGGGTTAATAATTCACCCCTCCACTTT

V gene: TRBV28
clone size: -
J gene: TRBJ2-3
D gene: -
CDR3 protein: CASSSLGRTPADTQYF
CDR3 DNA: TGTGCCAGCAGCTCCCTGGGGAGGACCCCGGCAGATACGCAGTATTTT

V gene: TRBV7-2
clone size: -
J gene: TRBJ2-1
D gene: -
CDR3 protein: CASSLSRSPYNEQFF
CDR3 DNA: TGTGCCAGCAGCTTATCGCGGAGCCCCTACAATGAGCAGTTCTTC

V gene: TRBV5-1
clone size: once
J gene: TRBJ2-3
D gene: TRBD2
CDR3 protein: CASSPEGTSGTDTQYF
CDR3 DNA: TGCGCCAGCAGCCCGGAGGGGACTAGCGGCACAGATACGCAGTATTTT

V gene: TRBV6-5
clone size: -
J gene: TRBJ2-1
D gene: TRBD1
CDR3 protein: CASSYRPRGLSEQFF
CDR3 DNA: TGTGCCAGCAGTTACCGGCCCAGGGGGCTTAGTGAGCAGTTCTTC

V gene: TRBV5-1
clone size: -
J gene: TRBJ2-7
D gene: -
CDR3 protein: CASSLVSEQYF
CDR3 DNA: TGCGCCAGCAGCTTGGTGTCCGAGCAGTACTTC

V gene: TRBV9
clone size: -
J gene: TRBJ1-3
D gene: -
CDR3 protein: CASSVDTGGHSGNTIYF
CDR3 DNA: TGTGCCAGCAGCGTAGATACAGGCGGACACTCTGGAAACACCATATATTTT

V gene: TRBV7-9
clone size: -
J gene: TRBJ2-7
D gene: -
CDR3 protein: CASSLGQEAYEQYF
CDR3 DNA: TGTGCCAGCAGCTTGGGTCAGGAAGCATACGAGCAGTACTTC

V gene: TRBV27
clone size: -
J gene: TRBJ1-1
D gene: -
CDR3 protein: CASSLRFNTEAFF
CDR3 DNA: TGTGCCAGCAGTTTAAGGTTTAACACTGAAGCTTTCTTT

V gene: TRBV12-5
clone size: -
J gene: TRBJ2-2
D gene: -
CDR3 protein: CASGLDSGTPNTGELFF
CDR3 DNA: TGTGCTAGTGGTTTGGACAGCGGGACACCGAACACCGGGGAGCTGTTTTTT

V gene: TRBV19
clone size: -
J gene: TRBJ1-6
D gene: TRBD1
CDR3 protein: CASTPGQAHNSPLHF
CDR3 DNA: TGTGCCAGTACCCCTGGACAGGCGCATAATTCACCCCTCCACTTT

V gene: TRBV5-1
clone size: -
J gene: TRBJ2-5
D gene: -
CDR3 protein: CASSLQGGSSETQYF
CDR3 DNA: TGCGCCAGCAGCTTACAGGGAGGTAGTAGTGAGACCCAGTACTTC

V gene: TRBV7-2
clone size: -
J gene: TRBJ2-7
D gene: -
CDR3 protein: CASSPDYEQYF
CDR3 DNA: TGTGCCAGCAGCCCCGACTACGAGCAGTACTTC